The rows below give T cell receptor beta chains drawn from one sample of a study of T-cell memory formation after mild COVID-19. TCRdb processed the 5' RACE reads anew with MiXCR; each CDR3 protein has one entry. This sample has 140,000 or so distinct CDR3 sequences, with 6% to 6.5% found just once. Sequencing was carried out using PBMCs or a T cell subset sorted from them (not recorded which). The receptors come from an adult woman who had mild COVID-19 (a few samples of this study predate the infection). Cell type and time point are not known. The CDR3 runs from the conserved cysteine through the conserved F or W. D genes are given only for firm matches. Rows give clone size only sometimes, using once, few, many, or a class for an expanded clone.

D gene	clone size	J gene	V gene	CDR3 protein	CDR3 DNA
NA	many	TRBJ1-6	TRBV5-1	CASSSEGNSPLHF	TGCGCCAGCAGCTCAGAAGGCAATTCACCCCTCCACTTT
TRBD2	NA	TRBJ2-7	TRBV12-3/TRBV12-4	CASSLTDGWTSHHEQYF	TGTGCCAGCAGTTTAACGGACGGATGGACTAGCCACCACGAGCAGTACTTC
TRBD1	many	TRBJ1-2	TRBV5-5	CASSRPGQGHGYTF	TGTGCCAGCAGCCGCCCAGGACAGGGACATGGCTACACCTTC
NA	many	TRBJ1-1	TRBV12-3/TRBV12-4	CASSLALHQQAFF	TGTGCCAGCAGTTTGGCTCTCCATCAGCAAGCTTTCTTT
NA	many	TRBJ1-5	TRBV5-6	CASSLHQGLGQPQHF	TGTGCCAGCAGCTTGCATCAAGGGCTGGGACAGCCCCAGCATTTT
TRBD1	NA	TRBJ2-1	TRBV25-1	CASSGPGTGISSYNEQFF	TGTGCCAGCAGTGGGCCCGGGACAGGTATTTCCTCCTACAATGAGCAGTTCTTC
NA	many	TRBJ1-1	TRBV20-1	CSARGAYRSTEAFF	TGCAGTGCTCGAGGCGCCTATAGGAGCACTGAAGCTTTCTTT
NA	many	TRBJ1-4	TRBV20-1	CSAGIRVDKLFF	TGCAGTGCTGGGATTCGGGTCGATAAACTGTTTTTT
TRBD2	many	TRBJ2-1	TRBV7-2	CASSDLLAALTGEQFF	TGTGCCAGCAGCGACCTACTAGCGGCCCTGACGGGTGAGCAGTTCTTC
NA	NA	TRBJ1-6	TRBV27	CASSFGQINSPLHF	TGTGCCAGCAGTTTCGGACAGATTAATTCACCCCTCCACTTT
NA	NA	TRBJ2-7	TRBV6-5	CASSMGPRGAYEQYF	TGTGCCAGCAGTATGGGACCGCGCGGTGCCTACGAGCAGTACTTC
NA	NA	TRBJ2-7	TRBV3-1	CASSQGGLTGIF	TGTGCCAGCAGCCAAGGGGGTCTTACAGGGATCTTC
NA	many	TRBJ2-3	TRBV6-1	CASSEGGGRTDTQYF	TGTGCCAGCAGTGAGGGTGGGGGTCGCACAGATACGCAGTATTTT
TRBD1	few	TRBJ2-5	TRBV20-1	CSAPSGGNSETQYF	TGCAGTGCCCCTTCAGGGGGAAACTCCGAGACCCAGTACTTC
NA	NA	TRBJ2-2	TRBV11-1	CASSFEGVITGELFF	TGTGCCAGCAGCTTCGAAGGGGTAATCACCGGGGAGCTGTTTTTT
TRBD2	NA	TRBJ2-3	TRBV29-1	CSVDRLAGVFTDTQYF	TGCAGCGTTGACAGACTAGCGGGGGTGTTCACAGATACGCAGTATTTT
NA	many	TRBJ2-4	TRBV7-9	CASSLANIQYF	TGTGCCAGCAGCTTAGCTAACATTCAGTACTTC
TRBD1	many	TRBJ1-1	TRBV5-1	CASSLEQGGTEAFF	TGCGCCAGCAGCTTGGAACAGGGGGGCACTGAAGCTTTCTTT
NA	NA	TRBJ2-7	TRBV5-1	CASSRDGGYEQYF	TGCGCCAGCAGCAGGGACGGAGGCTACGAGCAGTACTTC
TRBD1	many	TRBJ1-2	TRBV6-5	CASSPDRAANYGYTF	TGTGCCAGCAGCCCAGACAGGGCGGCTAACTATGGCTACACCTTC
NA	many	TRBJ1-6	TRBV5-1	CASSRETGSSSPLHF	TGCGCCAGCAGCAGGGAGACAGGTTCTAGTTCACCCCTCCACTTT
TRBD2	NA	TRBJ2-1	TRBV5-1	CASSLIAGGNEQFF	TGCGCCAGCAGTCTCATAGCGGGGGGCAATGAGCAGTTCTTC
NA	NA	TRBJ2-6	TRBV4-1	CASSQGVSDSSGANVLTF	TGCGCCAGCAGCCAAGGGGTTTCCGACTCGTCTGGGGCCAACGTCCTGACTTTC
NA	NA	TRBJ2-1	TRBV6-5	CASSYSQGQGPYNEQFF	TGTGCCAGCAGTTACAGTCAGGGCCAAGGACCCTACAATGAGCAGTTCTTC
NA	many	TRBJ2-1	TRBV5-6	CASSLDGEQFF	TGTGCCAGCAGCTTGGACGGTGAGCAGTTCTTC
TRBD2	few	TRBJ2-7	TRBV19	CASRASGTYEQYF	TGTGCCAGTAGGGCTAGCGGTACCTACGAGCAGTACTTC
TRBD1	many	TRBJ2-1	TRBV18	CASSPLGGQGGNEQFF	TGTGCCAGCTCACCCCTCGGGGGACAGGGGGGCAATGAGCAGTTCTTC
TRBD1	few	TRBJ2-5	TRBV7-9	CASSLLGTVEETQYF	TGTGCCAGCAGCTTATTAGGGACAGTGGAAGAGACCCAGTACTTC
NA	few	TRBJ2-3	TRBV5-1	CASSLAGLGTDTQYF	TGCGCCAGCAGCTTGGCGGGCCTTGGGACAGATACGCAGTATTTT
NA	many	TRBJ1-3	TRBV12-3/TRBV12-4	CASRQIVSGNTIYF	TGTGCCAGCCGACAAATAGTCTCTGGAAACACCATATATTTT
NA	NA	TRBJ2-3	TRBV11-2	CASSTPTDTQYF	TGTGCCAGCAGCACACCCACAGATACGCAGTATTTT
TRBD2	NA	TRBJ2-1	TRBV6-2/TRBV6-3	CASSYLAGVGNEQFF	TGTGCCAGCAGTTACCTAGCGGGAGTTGGCAATGAGCAGTTCTTC
TRBD2	few	TRBJ2-1	TRBV10-3	CAISDSGGLAAVVSYNEQFF	TGTGCCATCAGTGACTCGGGAGGACTAGCGGCCGTGGTCTCCTACAATGAGCAGTTCTTC
NA	many	TRBJ2-3	TRBV11-3	CASSLNYRDTQYF	TGTGCCAGCAGCCTGAACTACCGAGATACGCAGTATTTT
NA	few	TRBJ1-2	TRBV7-8	CASSFAGTAGYTF	TGTGCCAGCAGCTTCGCAGGAACTGCCGGCTACACCTTC
NA	many	TRBJ2-3	TRBV5-1	CASRTRGEGTDTQYF	TGCGCCAGCAGGACGAGGGGGGAAGGTACAGATACGCAGTATTTT
NA	many	TRBJ2-1	TRBV29-1	CSVERLGKNNEQFF	TGCAGCGTTGAAAGGCTCGGGAAAAACAATGAGCAGTTCTTC
NA	few	TRBJ2-5	TRBV9	CASSVAAGLETQYF	TGTGCCAGCAGCGTAGCGGCGGGGTTGGAGACCCAGTACTTC
NA	NA	TRBJ2-7	TRBV24-1	CATSDGQTPYF	TGTGCCACCAGTGATGGACAGACGCCTTACTTC